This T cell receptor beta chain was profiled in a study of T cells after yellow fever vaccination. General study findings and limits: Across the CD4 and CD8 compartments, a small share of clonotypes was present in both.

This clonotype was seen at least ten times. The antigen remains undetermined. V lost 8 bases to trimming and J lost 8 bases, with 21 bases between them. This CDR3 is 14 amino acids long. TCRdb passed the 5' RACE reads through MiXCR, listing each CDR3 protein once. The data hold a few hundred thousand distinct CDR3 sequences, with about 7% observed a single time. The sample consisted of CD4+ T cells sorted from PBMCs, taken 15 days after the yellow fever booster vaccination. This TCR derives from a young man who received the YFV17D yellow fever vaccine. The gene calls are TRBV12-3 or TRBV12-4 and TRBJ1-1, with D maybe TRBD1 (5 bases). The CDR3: CASSLRGTGREAFF. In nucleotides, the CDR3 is TGTGCCAGCTCCTTACGTGGGACTGGTCGAGAAGCTTTCTTT.